What follows is one T cell receptor beta chain and its context. What it recognizes is unknown. This sample is part of a study of cytomegalovirus exposure and HLA in healthy donors. Points from the study as a whole: According to the study, around 150 TCR beta chains were cytomegalovirus-associated.

Germline-derived CDR1 and CDR2 are MNHEY and SVGAGI. This CDR3 has 13 amino acids. V lost 6 bases and J lost 4; bases outside the gene matches: 5. PCR was performed using 60 Vbeta and 13 Jbeta primers. Using immunoSEQ multiplex PCR, the repertoire was profiled, and TCRdb retains in-frame clones only, with some absent. The data contain some 190,000 clones, roughly three quarters of them singletons. Specimen: PBMCs. The TCR originated in a woman under 40 in good health and CMV-seropositive. This chain joins TRBV6-5 and TRBJ1-1; TRBD1 agrees at 7 bases. In DNA form, the CDR3 reads TGTGCCAGCAGGGGGACAGATTCCACTGAAGCTTTCTTT. Protein: CASRGTDSTEAFF.